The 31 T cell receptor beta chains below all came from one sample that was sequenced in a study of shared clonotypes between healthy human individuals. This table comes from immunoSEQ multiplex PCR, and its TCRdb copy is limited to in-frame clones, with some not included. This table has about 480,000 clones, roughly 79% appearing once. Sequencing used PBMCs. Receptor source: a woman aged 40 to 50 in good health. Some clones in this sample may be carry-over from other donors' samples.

The CDR3 bases are TGTGCCTGGACCACGGGAGCCTGGGCGGAGCAGTACTTC. This codes for CAWTTGAWAEQYF. The chain carries TRBV30 and TRBJ2-7; tentative D call: TRBD2 (6 bases). Trimming cost V 4 bases and J 7 bases, with 17 bases left between them. The CDR3 extends over 13 amino acids. The germline gives CDR1 GTSNPN, CDR2 SVGIG (reference sequence).

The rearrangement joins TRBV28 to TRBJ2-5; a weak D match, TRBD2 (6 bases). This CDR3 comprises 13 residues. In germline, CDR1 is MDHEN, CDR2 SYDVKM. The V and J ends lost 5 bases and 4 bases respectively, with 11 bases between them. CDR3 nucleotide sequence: TGTGCCAGCAGTGAGGGACTGGGAGAGACCCAGTACTTC. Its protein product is CASSEGLGETQYF.

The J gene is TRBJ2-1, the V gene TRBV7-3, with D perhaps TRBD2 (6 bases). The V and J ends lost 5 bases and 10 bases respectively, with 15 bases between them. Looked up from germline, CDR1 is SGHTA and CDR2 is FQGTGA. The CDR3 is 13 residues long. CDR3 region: CASSLSRDSEQFF. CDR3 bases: TGTGCCAGCAGCCTATCTCGGGACTCGGAGCAGTTCTTC.

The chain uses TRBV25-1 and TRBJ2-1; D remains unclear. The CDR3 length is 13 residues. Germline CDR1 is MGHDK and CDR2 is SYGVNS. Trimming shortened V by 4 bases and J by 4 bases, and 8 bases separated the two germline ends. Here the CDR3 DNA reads TGTGCCAGCAGTGTTCCCCTTTACAATGAGCAGTTCTTC. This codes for CASSVPLYNEQFF.

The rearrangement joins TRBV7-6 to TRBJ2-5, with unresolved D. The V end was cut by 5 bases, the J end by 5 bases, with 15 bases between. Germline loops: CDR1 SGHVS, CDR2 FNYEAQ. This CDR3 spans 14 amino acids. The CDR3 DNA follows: TGTGCCAGCAGCCCTAGGCCGGCGGCGGAGACCCAGTACTTC. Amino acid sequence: CASSPRPAAETQYF. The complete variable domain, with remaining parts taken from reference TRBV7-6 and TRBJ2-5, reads GAGVSQSPRYKVTKRGQDVALRCDPISGHVSLYWYRQALGQGPEFLTYFNYEAQQDKSGLPNDRFSAERPEGSISTLTIQRTEQRDSAMYRCASSPRPAAETQYFGPGTRLLVL.

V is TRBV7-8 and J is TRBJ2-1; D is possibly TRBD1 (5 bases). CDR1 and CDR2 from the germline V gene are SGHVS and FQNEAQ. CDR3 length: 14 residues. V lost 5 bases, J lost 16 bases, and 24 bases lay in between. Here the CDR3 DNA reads TGTGCCAGCAGCCAAACTTCAGACAGTATAAGTCCTTTCTTC. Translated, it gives CASSQTSDSISPFF.

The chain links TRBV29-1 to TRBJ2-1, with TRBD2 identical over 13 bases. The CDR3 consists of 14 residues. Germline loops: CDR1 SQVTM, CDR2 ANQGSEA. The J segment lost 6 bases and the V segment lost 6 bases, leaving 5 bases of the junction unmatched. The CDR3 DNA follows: TGCAGCGTAGTACTAGCGGGAGGGTCCAATGAGCAGTTCTTC. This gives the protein CSVVLAGGSNEQFF.

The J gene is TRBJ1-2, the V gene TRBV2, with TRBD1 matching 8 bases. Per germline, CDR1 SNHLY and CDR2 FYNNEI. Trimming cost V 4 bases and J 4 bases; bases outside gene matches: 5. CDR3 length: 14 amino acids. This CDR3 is CASSGSGGSYGYTF. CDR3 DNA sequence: TGTGCCAGCAGTGGGTCAGGGGGCAGCTATGGCTACACCTTC.

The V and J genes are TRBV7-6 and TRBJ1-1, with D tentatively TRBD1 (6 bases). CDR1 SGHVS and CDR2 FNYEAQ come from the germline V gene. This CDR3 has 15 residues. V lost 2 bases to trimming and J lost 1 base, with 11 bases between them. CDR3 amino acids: CASSLQQGGNTEAFF. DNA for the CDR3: TGTGCCAGCAGCTTACAACAGGGTGGGAACACTGAAGCTTTCTTT.

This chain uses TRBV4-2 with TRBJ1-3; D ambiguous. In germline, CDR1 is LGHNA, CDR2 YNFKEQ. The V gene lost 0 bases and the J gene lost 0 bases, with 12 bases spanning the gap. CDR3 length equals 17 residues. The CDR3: CASSQEWGGISGNTIYF. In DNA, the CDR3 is TGTGCCAGCAGCCAAGAATGGGGAGGCATCTCTGGAAACACCATATATTTT.

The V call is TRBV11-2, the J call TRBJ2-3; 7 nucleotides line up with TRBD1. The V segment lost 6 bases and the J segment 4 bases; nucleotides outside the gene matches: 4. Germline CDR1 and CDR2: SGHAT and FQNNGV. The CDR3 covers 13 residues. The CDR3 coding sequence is TGTGCCAGCAGGCGACAGGGACCAGATACGCAGTATTTT. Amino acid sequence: CASRRQGPDTQYF.

CDR3 in DNA: TGTGCCAGCAGTGAAGAACTCCACACTGAAGCTTTCTTT. Its translation: CASSEELHTEAFF. This sequence joins TRBV6-1 and TRBJ1-1, with D uncertain. Trimming removed 1 base from V and 3 bases from J, with 6 bases in between. The germline gives CDR1 MNHNS, CDR2 SASEGT. The CDR3 totals 13 residues.

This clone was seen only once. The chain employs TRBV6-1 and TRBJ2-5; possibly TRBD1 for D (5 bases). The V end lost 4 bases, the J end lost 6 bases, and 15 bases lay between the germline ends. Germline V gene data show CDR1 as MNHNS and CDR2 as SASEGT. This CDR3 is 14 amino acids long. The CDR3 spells CASSAGQSRQTQYF. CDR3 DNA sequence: TGTGCCAGCAGTGCAGGACAATCCCGTCAGACCCAGTACTTC.

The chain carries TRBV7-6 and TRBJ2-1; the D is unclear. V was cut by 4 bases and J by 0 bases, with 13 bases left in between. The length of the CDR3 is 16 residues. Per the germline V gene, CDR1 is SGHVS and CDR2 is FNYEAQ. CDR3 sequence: CASSSGLGVSYNEQFF. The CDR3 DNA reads TGTGCCAGCAGCTCCGGGCTGGGCGTCTCCTACAATGAGCAGTTCTTC.

The CDR3 is CASSLRGSRYEQYF. CDR3 nucleotides: TGTGCCAGCAGCTTGCGCGGGAGTCGGTACGAGCAGTACTTC. The V gene is TRBV5-4, the J gene TRBJ2-7; TRBD2 matches 7 bases. CDR1 and CDR2 from the germline V gene are SGHNT and YYREEE (reference sequence). V was clipped by 1 base and J by 4 bases; unmatched bases: 5. The CDR3 extends over 14 amino acids.

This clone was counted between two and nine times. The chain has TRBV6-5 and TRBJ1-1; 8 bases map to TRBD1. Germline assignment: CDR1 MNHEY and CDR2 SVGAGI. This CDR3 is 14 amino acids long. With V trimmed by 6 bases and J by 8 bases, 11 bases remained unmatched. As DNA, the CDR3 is TGTGCCAGCAGCATAACCGTTGGACAGGGCGAAGCTTTCTTT. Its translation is CASSITVGQGEAFF.

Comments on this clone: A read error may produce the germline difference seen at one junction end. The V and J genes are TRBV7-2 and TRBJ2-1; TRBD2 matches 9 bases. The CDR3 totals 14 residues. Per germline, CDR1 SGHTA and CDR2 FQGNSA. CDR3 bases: TGTGCCAGCAGTTTAGCGGGAGAATTTGGTGAGCAGTTCTTC. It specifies CASSLAGEFGEQFF.

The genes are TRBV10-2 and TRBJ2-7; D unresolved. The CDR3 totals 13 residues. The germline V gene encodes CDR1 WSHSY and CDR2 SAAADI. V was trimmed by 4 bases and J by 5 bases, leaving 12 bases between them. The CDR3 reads CASSGLRLNEQYF. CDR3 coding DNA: TGCGCCAGCAGTGGGCTCCGTTTAAACGAGCAGTACTTC.

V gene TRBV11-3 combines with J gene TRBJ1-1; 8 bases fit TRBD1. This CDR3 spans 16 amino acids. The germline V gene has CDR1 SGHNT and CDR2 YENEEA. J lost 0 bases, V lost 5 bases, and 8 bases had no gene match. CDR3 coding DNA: TGTGCCAGCAGCACCAGGGGGCCGGGGGTGAACACTGAAGCTTTCTTT. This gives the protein CASSTRGPGVNTEAFF.

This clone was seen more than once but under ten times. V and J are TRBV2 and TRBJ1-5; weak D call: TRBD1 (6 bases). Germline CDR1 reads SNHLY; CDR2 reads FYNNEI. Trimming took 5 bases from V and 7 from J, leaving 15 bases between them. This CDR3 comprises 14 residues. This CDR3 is CASSLQGQGQPQHF. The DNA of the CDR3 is TGTGCCAGCAGTCTCCAGGGGCAGGGGCAGCCCCAGCATTTT.

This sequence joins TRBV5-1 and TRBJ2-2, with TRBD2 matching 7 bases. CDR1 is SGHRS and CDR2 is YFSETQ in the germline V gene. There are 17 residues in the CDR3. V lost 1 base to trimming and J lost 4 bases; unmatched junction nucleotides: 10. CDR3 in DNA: TGCGCCAGCAGCTTGTCGGGAGGCCTCGATGGCACCGGGGAGCTGTTTTTT. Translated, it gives CASSLSGGLDGTGELFF.

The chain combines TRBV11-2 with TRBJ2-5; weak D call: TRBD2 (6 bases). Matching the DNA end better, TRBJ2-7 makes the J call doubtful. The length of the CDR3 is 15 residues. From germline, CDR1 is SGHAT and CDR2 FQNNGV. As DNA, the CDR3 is TGTGCCAGCAGCTTAAGGGACGGACTAACCTACGAGCAGTACTTC. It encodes CASSLRDGLTYEQYF.

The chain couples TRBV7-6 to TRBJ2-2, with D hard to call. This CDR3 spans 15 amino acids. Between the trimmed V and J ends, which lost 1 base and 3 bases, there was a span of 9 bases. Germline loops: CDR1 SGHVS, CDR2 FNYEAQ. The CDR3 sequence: CASSLDRPDTGELFF. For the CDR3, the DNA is TGTGCCAGCAGCTTAGACAGACCAGACACCGGGGAGCTGTTTTTT.

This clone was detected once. The CDR3 sequence: CASSIRQGHTIYF. In DNA form, the CDR3 reads TGTGCCAGCAGTATCCGACAGGGGCACACCATATATTTT. This chain links TRBV6-5 with TRBJ1-3, with 8 nucleotides matching TRBD1. The CDR3 contains 13 residues. V lost 5 bases to trimming and J lost 8 bases; unmatched junction nucleotides: 5. CDR1 is MNHEY and CDR2 is SVGAGI in the germline V gene.

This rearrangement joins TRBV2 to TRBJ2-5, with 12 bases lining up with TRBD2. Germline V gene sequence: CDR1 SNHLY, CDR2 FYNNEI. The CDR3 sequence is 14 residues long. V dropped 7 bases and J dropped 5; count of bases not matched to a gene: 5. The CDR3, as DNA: TGTGCCAGCAAGACTAGCGGGAGCAGGGAGACCCAGTACTTC. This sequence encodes CASKTSGSRETQYF.

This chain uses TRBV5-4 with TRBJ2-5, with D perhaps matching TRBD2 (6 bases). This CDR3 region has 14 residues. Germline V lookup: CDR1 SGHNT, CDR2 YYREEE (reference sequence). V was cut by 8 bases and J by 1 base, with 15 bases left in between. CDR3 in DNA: TGTGCCAGTCGCCAAGCGGGCGTCCAAGAGACCCAGTACTTC. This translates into CASRQAGVQETQYF.

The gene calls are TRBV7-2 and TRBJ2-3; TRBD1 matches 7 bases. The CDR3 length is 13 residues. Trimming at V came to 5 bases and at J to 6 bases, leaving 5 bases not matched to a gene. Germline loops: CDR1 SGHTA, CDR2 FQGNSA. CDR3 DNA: TGTGCCAGCAGCGGACAGGCTAGTGATACGCAGTATTTT. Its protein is CASSGQASDTQYF.

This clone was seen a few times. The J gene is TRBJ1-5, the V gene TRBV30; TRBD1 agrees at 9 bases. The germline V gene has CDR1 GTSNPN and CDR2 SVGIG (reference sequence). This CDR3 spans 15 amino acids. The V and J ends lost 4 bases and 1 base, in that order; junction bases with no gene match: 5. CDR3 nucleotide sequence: TGTGCCTGGACCCGGGGACAGGGAAGCAATCAGCCCCAGCATTTT. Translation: CAWTRGQGSNQPQHF. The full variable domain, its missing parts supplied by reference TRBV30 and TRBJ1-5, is SQTIHQWPATLVQPVGSPLSLECTVEGTSNPNLYWYRQAAGRGLQLLFYSVGIGQISSEVPQNLSASRPQDRQFILSSKKLLLSDSGFYLCAWTRGQGSNQPQHFGDGTRLSIL.

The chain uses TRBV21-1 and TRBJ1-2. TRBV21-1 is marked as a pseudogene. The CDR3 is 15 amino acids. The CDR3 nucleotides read TGTGCCAGCAGCAAAGATCGACTCCTCGAGTGTGGCTACACCTTC. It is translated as CASSKDRLLECGYTF.

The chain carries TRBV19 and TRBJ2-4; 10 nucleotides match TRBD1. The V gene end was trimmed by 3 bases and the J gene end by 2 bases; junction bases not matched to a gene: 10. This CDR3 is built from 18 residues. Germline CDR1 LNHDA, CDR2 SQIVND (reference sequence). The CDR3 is CASSIQWTGGNPKNIQYF. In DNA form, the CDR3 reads TGTGCCAGTAGTATCCAATGGACAGGGGGTAATCCCAAAAACATTCAGTACTTC.

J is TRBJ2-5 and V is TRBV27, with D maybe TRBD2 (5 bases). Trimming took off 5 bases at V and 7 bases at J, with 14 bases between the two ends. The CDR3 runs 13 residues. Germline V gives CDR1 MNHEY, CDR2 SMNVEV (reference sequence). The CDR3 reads CASSVSVTGTQYF. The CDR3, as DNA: TGTGCCAGCAGTGTTAGCGTCACTGGGACCCAGTACTTC.